This TCR beta chain was recovered during a study of CD8+ T cells in alopecia areata. Background on the study: It was oral tofacitinib, at 5 to 10 mg twice daily, that treated patients received. Study-wide points: Patients shared TCRs less clearly than mice did, possibly for HLA-related reasons. More clonal than normal scalp was lesional scalp, particularly alopecia totalis/universalis. Scalp clonality and expanded CD8+ clones among the top 100 showed significant decreases with tofacitinib.

Following extraction, RNA underwent reverse transcription to cDNA, which served as the sequencing template. The method was immunoSEQ multiplex PCR; TCRdb's version includes in-frame clones alone and lacks a portion of them. The table shows some 110,000 clones, with less than 75% occurring only once. Sample treatment: oral pan-JAK inhibitor, 5-10 mg twice daily. The V and J ends lost 10 bases and 2 bases respectively, with 15 bases between them. CDR1 SNHLY and CDR2 FYNNEI come from the germline V gene. The CDR3 has 14 amino acids. Comments on this clone: Its antigen is undetermined.

The rearrangement joins TRBV2 to TRBJ2-1, with TRBD2 as a possible D gene (6 bases). The sample was CD8+ T cells sorted from blood, taken at week 24, from a patient treated with tofacitinib. The TCR originated in a human donor with alopecia areata. CDR3 sequence (DNA): TGTGCCACCCTTGCTAGCGATACCTACAATGAGCAGTTCTTC. It codes for CATLASDTYNEQFF.